This T cell receptor (beta chain) was captured in a study of blood T cell repertoires in COVID-19 (dated by TCRdb to the early 2020s). Turning to the overall study: Samples covering the acute and convalescent phases of COVID-19 were provided by collaborators in the United States, Italy and Spain. HLA class I and class II types, where available, came from metadata supplied by the sample provider rather than from assay-based typing. A freely available public database, intended as a resource for researchers studying the immune response to SARS-CoV-2, is where the repertoires were released. The prospective study material was composed of cDNA or gDNA derived from T cells, B-cell-depleted T cells, or PBMCs. Subjects who had been exposed to COVID-19, were actively infected with it, or had recovered from it provided the deeply sampled blood TCRbeta repertoires that made up the dataset. The samples were drawn from the first 160 participants of the ongoing ImmuneRACE study and from 950 to 1,500 subjects provided by 6 global collaborators. Sample metadata almost always included a de-identified subject ID, COVID-19 status, age in years and sex. Study-level results and caveats: The amount of clinical and demographic metadata varied by source and participant and was provided uncurated.

Comments on this clone: Its specific antigen is unknown. Nothing much larger sits one base from this clone, and base qualities are not available.

TCRbeta CDR3 regions were amplified from genomic DNA by means of the immunoSEQ Assay, a bias-controlled multiplex PCR. As for how the authors treated the data: The number of nucleated cells in each sample was estimated by amplification of reference gene primers within the assay. To quantify the absolute abundance of each unique TCRbeta CDR3 rearrangement, sequence reads were collapsed and filtered. For each sample, productive Simpson clonality was calculated as the square root of Simpson's diversity index across productive rearrangements. What TCRdb holds here is the immuneACCESS table cut down to in-frame rearrangements. Part of the clones is not present; checked against another copy, under half of the missing clones reflect an unresolved V gene, and the others are unexplained. V, J and clone size reflect that table, while D and trimming were determined from the DNA. The sample yields over 150,000 clones; approximately 82% were counted once. The ten biggest clones cover 6.5% to 7% of the sample.

Collaborating institutions collected whole blood in K2EDTA tubes following their own protocols. Collaborator samples were shipped for TCRbeta analysis as frozen whole blood, isolated PBMCs, or DNA extracted from either sample type. Sample: peripheral blood. The clonotype comes from a human donor with acute or convalescent COVID-19. The donor label of this sample is uncertain.

The nucleotides are TGTGCCTGGAGTGGACAGGGGAATGAAAAACTGTTTTTT. This is translated as CAWSGQGNEKLFF. The rearrangement combines TRBV30 with TRBJ1-4, with 8 junctional bases fitting TRBD1. In the germline V gene (reference sequence), CDR1 corresponds to GTSNPN and CDR2 to SVGIG. V is trimmed back by 1 base and J by 5 bases, and the junction contains 0 bases that no gene match accounts for. From cysteine to phenylalanine, the CDR3 is 13 amino acids long. Just the 39-base CDR3 DNA is kept, in frame starting at base 1.